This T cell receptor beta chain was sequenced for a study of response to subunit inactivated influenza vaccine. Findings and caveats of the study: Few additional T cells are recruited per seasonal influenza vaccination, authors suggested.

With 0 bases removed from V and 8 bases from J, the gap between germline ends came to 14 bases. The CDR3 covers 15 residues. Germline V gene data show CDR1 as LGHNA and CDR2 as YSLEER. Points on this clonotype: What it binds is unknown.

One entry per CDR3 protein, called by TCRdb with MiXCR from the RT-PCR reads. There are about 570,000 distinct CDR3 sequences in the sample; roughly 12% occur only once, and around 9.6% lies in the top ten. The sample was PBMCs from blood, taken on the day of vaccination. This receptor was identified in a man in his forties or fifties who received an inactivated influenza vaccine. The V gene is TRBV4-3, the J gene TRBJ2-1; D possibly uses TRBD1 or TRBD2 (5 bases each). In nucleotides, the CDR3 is TGCGCCAGCAGCCAAGATACAGGCCGGGGCCATGAGCAGTTCTTC. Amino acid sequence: CASSQDTGRGHEQFF.